Shown below are 30 T cell receptor beta chains from a single sample sequenced in a study of blood T cell repertoires in COVID-19. TCRdb's table, derived via immunoSEQ multiplex PCR, lists solely in-frame clones and lacks some. The sample gives 190,000 or so clones, around nine tenths of which show up once; approximately 6.2% is in the top ten. Specimen: peripheral blood. The receptor set was obtained from a man in his 60s who had recovered from COVID-19.

This chain links TRBV5-6 with TRBJ2-2; D perhaps matches TRBD2 (5 bases). Trimming removed 6 bases at V and 5 bases at J, with 23 bases between. The CDR3 is 17 amino acids. Germline V lookup: CDR1 SGHDT, CDR2 YYEEEE. The CDR3 region has the DNA TGTGCCAGCAACCTAGCCGGGGAGACGATTTCAACCGGGGAGCTGTTTTTT. Its translation: CASNLAGETISTGELFF.

The genes are TRBV7-7 and TRBJ1-5; 7 nucleotides match TRBD1. CDR1 and CDR2 from the germline V gene are SSHAT and FNYEAQ (reference sequence). This CDR3 is 15 amino acids long. J gave up 11 bases and V 5 bases, and 15 bases lay outside the gene matches. As DNA, the CDR3 is TGTGCCAGCAGCCCCCACCCGACAGGGATCGAGGCCCAGCATTTT. It specifies CASSPHPTGIEAQHF.

This chain connects TRBV5-4 to TRBJ2-6, with a weak D call TRBD1 (8 bases). Germline CDR1 and CDR2: SGHNT and YYREEE (reference sequence). V was pared by 7 bases and J by 2 bases, with 16 bases between. The CDR3 runs to 16 residues. CDR3 sequence (DNA): TGTGCCAGCCGCACAGGGGGAGGGACTGGGGCCAACGTCCTGACTTTC. Protein product: CASRTGGGTGANVLTF.

This chain joins TRBV6-5 and TRBJ1-1; 7 positions agree with TRBD1. CDR3 length: 14 residues. Looked up from germline, CDR1 is MNHEY and CDR2 is SVGAGI. After removal of 2 bases from V and 7 bases from J, the junction contained 7 bases not matched to a gene. CDR3 DNA sequence: TGTGCCAGCAGTTACAGGGGGCGTTCGGGTGAAGCTTTCTTT. Translated: CASSYRGRSGEAFF.

The chain combines TRBV16 with TRBJ2-7, with 7 bases lining up with TRBD2. The CDR3 has 16 amino acids. Per the germline V gene, CDR1 is KGHSY and CDR2 is FQNENV. V lost 0 bases to trimming and J lost 4 bases; unmatched junction nucleotides: 9. The CDR3 region has the DNA TGTGCCAGCAGCCAATCTCGTTGGGGGGGAGGTTACGAGCAGTACTTC. Translation: CASSQSRWGGGYEQYF. The full variable domain, its missing parts supplied by reference TRBV16 and TRBJ2-7, is GEEVAQTPKHLVRGEGQKAKLYCAPIKGHSYVFWYQQVLKNEFKFLISFQNENVFDETGMPKERFSAKCLPNSPCSLEIQATKLEDSAVYFCASSQSRWGGGYEQYFGPGTRLTVT.

The chain links TRBV5-5 to TRBJ1-4; D remains unclear. The germline V and J ends were trimmed by 0 bases and 5 bases, with 8 bases remaining between them. The CDR3 length is 14 residues. Germline CDR1 and CDR2: SGHKS and YYEKEE (reference sequence). The CDR3 sequence: CASSLAHLNEKLFF. CDR3 DNA sequence: TGTGCCAGCAGCTTGGCTCACTTAAATGAAAAACTGTTTTTT.

DNA for the CDR3: TGTGCCAGCAGCCCCGGGGGGCAGCACTACGAGCAGTACTTC. Its protein is CASSPGGQHYEQYF. The V call is TRBV28, the J call TRBJ2-7, with TRBD2 as a possible D gene (7 bases). V was shortened by 6 bases and J by 3 bases, with 15 bases between the two germline ends. The CDR3 extends over 14 amino acids. In germline, CDR1 is MDHEN, CDR2 SYDVKM.

This chain uses TRBV11-3 with TRBJ2-5; 9 bases fit TRBD1. V lost 1 base and J lost 3; bases outside the gene matches: 3. This CDR3 region has 15 residues. CDR1 and CDR2 (germline): SGHNT, YENEEA. Written as DNA, the CDR3 is TGTGCCAGCAGCTTAGGCACAGGGGGCGAAGAGACCCAGTACTTC. This codes for CASSLGTGGEETQYF.

The chain combines TRBV6-4 with TRBJ1-5, with 9 bases identical to TRBD1. V lost 0 bases, J lost 5 bases, and 2 bases stayed unmatched. Germline V gene sequence: CDR1 MRHNA, CDR2 SNTAGT. The CDR3 covers 15 residues. CDR3 sequence (DNA): TGTGCCAGCAGTGACTCTGGGACAGGGTATCAGCCCCAGCATTTT. This translates into CASSDSGTGYQPQHF.

The rearrangement uses TRBV3-1 (or the pseudogene TRBV3-2) and TRBJ1-2; TRBD1 matches 7 bases. The CDR3 has 15 residues. From germline, CDR1 is LGHDT and CDR2 YNNKEL (reference sequence). The trim removed 4 bases at V and 1 base at J, leaving 6 bases unmatched. The CDR3 coding sequence is TGTGCCAGCAGCCCTCGACAGGGATATAACTATGGCTACACCTTC. Its protein product is CASSPRQGYNYGYTF.

The genes are TRBV6-5 and TRBJ1-2, with 8 positions matching TRBD1. CDR3 length equals 15 residues. Germline CDR1 MNHEY, CDR2 SVGAGI. V shed 10 bases, J shed 4 bases, and the junction held 14 bases outside the gene matches. CDR3 sequence (DNA): TGTGCCACAGCGAAATATTTTCAGGGGGCCTATGGCTACACCTTC. It yields the protein CATAKYFQGAYGYTF.

The chain employs TRBV7-9 and TRBJ1-1, with 10 bases identical to TRBD1. The germline gives CDR1 SEHNR, CDR2 FQNEAQ (reference sequence). The CDR3 runs to 14 residues. The J segment lost 7 bases and the V segment lost 8 bases, leaving 10 bases of the junction unmatched. This chain's CDR3 is CASEPGQGPDEAFF. The CDR3 DNA reads as TGTGCCAGCGAGCCGGGACAGGGGCCGGATGAAGCTTTCTTT.

The gene calls are TRBV19 and TRBJ2-1, with 15 bases lining up with TRBD2. There are 16 residues in the CDR3. Germline CDR1 is LNHDA and CDR2 is SQIVND (reference sequence). V gave up 5 bases and J gave up 4 bases; unmatched junction bases: 3. The CDR3 sequence: CASSLGLAGGYNEQFF. DNA of the CDR3: TGTGCCAGTAGTTTGGGACTAGCGGGGGGTTACAATGAGCAGTTCTTC.

This chain connects TRBV18 to TRBJ1-1, with D unresolved. Germline-derived CDR1 and CDR2 are KGHSH and LQKENI. Trimming removed 5 bases from V and 5 bases from J, with 12 bases in between. The CDR3 spans 13 residues. The CDR3 here is CASSTQAGTEAFF. DNA for the CDR3: TGTGCCAGCTCAACGCAAGCGGGTACTGAAGCTTTCTTT.

The CDR3 sequence: CASSLAVNSPLHF. Written as DNA, the CDR3 is TGTGCCAGCAGCTTGGCAGTTAATTCACCCCTCCACTTT. V gene TRBV7-2 combines with J gene TRBJ1-6, with no clear D. Trimming shortened V by 3 bases and J by 6 bases, and 6 bases separated the two germline ends. The CDR3 is made up of 13 amino acids. Germline CDR1 is SGHTA and CDR2 is FQGNSA.

V gene TRBV6-5 combines with J gene TRBJ1-6; 7 bases are shared with TRBD1. Germline values: CDR1 MNHEY, CDR2 SVGAGI. V shed 4 bases, J shed 10 bases, and the junction held 4 bases outside the gene matches. The CDR3 contains 13 residues. CDR3 bases: TGTGCCAGCAGTTTTACAGGGGAATCACCCCTCCACTTT. Its protein product is CASSFTGESPLHF.

Remarks on this clone: The same CDR3 also results from other DNA sequences found in this sample. This chain links TRBV7-3 with TRBJ2-1, with D possibly being TRBD1 (5 bases). V lost 5 bases to trimming and J lost 3 bases, with 20 bases between them. Germline lookup yields CDR1 SGHTA and CDR2 FQGTGA. The CDR3 loop spans 17 amino acids. CDR3 nucleotides: TGTGCCAGCAGCCCACCTTCGGCAGGGTATGGCTACAATGAGCAGTTCTTC. It specifies CASSPPSAGYGYNEQFF.

The chain carries TRBV7-8 and TRBJ1-5, with 8 bases that match TRBD1. CDR1 is SGHVS, CDR2 FQNEAQ, per germline. J lost 7 bases, V lost 6 bases, and 8 bases had no gene match. The CDR3 is made up of 14 amino acids. CDR3 residues: CASSLDRVYQPQHF. DNA of the CDR3: TGTGCCAGCAGTTTGGACAGGGTTTACCAGCCCCAGCATTTT.

CDR3 amino acids: CASRTGLNTEAFF. The CDR3 DNA is TGTGCCAGCAGGACAGGGTTGAACACTGAAGCTTTCTTT. This chain joins TRBV6-5 and TRBJ1-1; 7 positions match TRBD1. The CDR3 extends over 13 amino acids. Germline-derived CDR1 and CDR2 are MNHEY and SVGAGI. V dropped 6 bases and J dropped 0; count of bases not matched to a gene: 1.

The chain recombines TRBV11-3 with TRBJ2-3, with 10 bases fitting TRBD2. CDR1 and CDR2 (germline): SGHNT, YENEEA. The V and J ends lost 1 base and 4 bases, in that order; junction bases with no gene match: 5. The CDR3 spans 16 residues. For the CDR3, the DNA is TGTGCCAGCAGCTTAGGCACTAGCGGGAAGGCAGATACGCAGTATTTT. This sequence encodes CASSLGTSGKADTQYF.

The V and J genes are TRBV9 and TRBJ2-7; 9 bases map to TRBD2. V lost 5 bases and J lost 0; bases outside the gene matches: 6. CDR1 SGDLS and CDR2 YYNGEE come from the germline V gene. The CDR3 extends over 15 amino acids. The CDR3 DNA is TGTGCCAGCAGTCCTAGCGGGGTTCACTCCTACGAGCAGTACTTC. Residues: CASSPSGVHSYEQYF.

The chain employs TRBV5-6 and TRBJ1-1; D is ambiguous. CDR1 is SGHDT and CDR2 is YYEEEE in the germline V gene. Trimming took off 5 bases at V and 4 bases at J, with 21 bases between the two ends. The CDR3 is made up of 16 amino acids. In nucleotides, the CDR3 is TGTGCCAGCAGTAGTTCAAGAGACTACCGAACCACTGAAGCTTTCTTT. The encoded protein is CASSSSRDYRTTEAFF. The complete variable domain, with remaining parts taken from reference TRBV5-6 and TRBJ1-1, reads DAGVTQSPTHLIKTRGQQVTLRCSPKSGHDTVSWYQQALGQGPQFIFQYYEEEERQRGNFPDRFSGHQFPNYSSELNVNALLLGDSALYLCASSSSRDYRTTEAFFGQGTRLTVV.

Here the CDR3 DNA reads TGTGCCAGCTCACTTCGGACAGATAATGAAAAACTGTTTTTT. Translating it yields CASSLRTDNEKLFF. The V and J genes are TRBV18 and TRBJ1-4; TRBD1 is a possible D gene (6 bases). The CDR3 loop spans 14 amino acids. The V gene's germline CDR1 is KGHSH and CDR2 LQKENI. Trimming took off 4 bases at V and 4 bases at J, with 10 bases between the two ends.

The chain recombines TRBV5-4 with TRBJ1-6; no clear D gene. The germline V gene has CDR1 SGHNT and CDR2 YYREEE (reference sequence). The germline V and J ends were trimmed by 0 bases and 4 bases, with 8 bases remaining between them. This CDR3 is built from 15 residues. The CDR3 here is CASSLAGIYNSPLHF. CDR3 in DNA: TGTGCCAGCAGCTTGGCGGGGATTTATAATTCACCCCTCCACTTT.

The chain joins TRBV28 to TRBJ2-3; D may be TRBD1 (5 bases). The germline gives CDR1 MDHEN, CDR2 SYDVKM. The CDR3 sequence is 13 residues long. The ends were cut back, 6 bases at V and 7 bases at J, with 14 bases in the middle. The DNA for the CDR3 is TGTGCCAGCAGGTCTAAATTGGACAATACGCAGTATTTT. Its protein product is CASRSKLDNTQYF.

CDR3 loop: CASSHGLGQETQYF. CDR3 nucleotides: TGTGCCAGCAGCCACGGACTAGGCCAAGAGACCCAGTACTTC. The J gene is TRBJ2-5, the V gene TRBV3-1 (or the pseudogene TRBV3-2); 7 positions agree with TRBD2. V trimming: 3 bases; J trimming: 1 base; junction bases outside the gene matches: 2. Germline V gene data show CDR1 as LGHDT and CDR2 as YNNKEL (reference sequence). The CDR3 spans 14 residues.

The chain is built from TRBV30 and TRBJ1-6; TRBD1 is a possible D gene (6 bases). From germline, CDR1 is GTSNPN and CDR2 SVGIG (reference sequence). CDR3 length equals 14 residues. The V gene lost 3 bases and the J gene lost 5 bases, with 11 bases spanning the gap. CDR3 in amino acids: CAWRRGGDNSPLHF. In DNA form, the CDR3 reads TGTGCCTGGAGGAGGGGGGGGGATAATTCACCCCTCCACTTT. Drawing the rest from reference TRBV30 and TRBJ1-6, the complete variable domain is SQTIHQWPATLVQPVGSPLSLECTVEGTSNPNLYWYRQAAGRGLQLLFYSVGIGQISSEVPQNLSASRPQDRQFILSSKKLLLSDSGFYLCAWRRGGDNSPLHFGNGTRLTVT.

The chain carries TRBV6-1 and TRBJ1-1; TRBD1 matches 11 bases. The length of the CDR3 is 16 residues. CDR1 and CDR2 from the germline V gene are MNHNS and SASEGT. The V gene end was trimmed by 4 bases and the J gene end by 7 bases; junction bases not matched to a gene: 11. This chain's CDR3 is CASSGDLGQGVGEAFF. The CDR3 nucleotides are TGTGCCAGCAGTGGCGACTTGGGACAGGGGGTAGGTGAAGCTTTCTTT.

The chain is built from TRBV19 and TRBJ1-2, with D hard to call. Between the trimmed V and J ends, which lost 9 bases and 5 bases, there was a span of 22 bases. Germline-derived CDR1 and CDR2 are LNHDA and SQIVND (reference sequence). This CDR3 is 15 amino acids long. The CDR3 coding sequence is TGTGCCAGCCTAAGGAGAGCGGACGGGAGATATGGCTACACCTTC. It codes for CASLRRADGRYGYTF.

This chain connects TRBV10-2 to TRBJ1-2, with 8 nucleotides matching TRBD1. The CDR3 totals 16 residues. Losses at the gene ends were 3 bases for V and 4 bases for J; bases not matched to a gene: 10. Germline CDR1 and CDR2: WSHSY and SAAADI. CDR3 sequence (DNA): TGCGCCAGCAGTGATCCAGGGGGCGCGGAGGCCTATGGCTACACCTTC. Encoded protein: CASSDPGGAEAYGYTF.